This is a list of T cell receptor beta chains from one sample in a study of blood T cell repertoires in COVID-19. The protocol was immunoSEQ multiplex PCR, while the TCRdb copy is restricted to in-frame clones and leaves out a portion. The sample shows 200,000 to 250,000 clones, approximately 78% of them seen only once. The sequencing input was peripheral blood. The receptor source for this set is a woman in her seventies with COVID-19, enrolled during active disease. The CDR3 runs from the conserved cysteine through the conserved F or W. The order of the fields is V gene, J gene, D gene, clone size, CDR3 DNA, CDR3 protein. The D gene is left open where the match is weak. The size entry is marked missing in some rows and otherwise reads once, few, many or a size class.

TRBV5-1,TRBJ2-1,TRBD1,NA,TGCGCCAGCAGCTTCGGGACAGGGGCTCATAATGAGCAGTTCTTC,CASSFGTGAHNEQFF
TRBV5-5,TRBJ1-6,NA,NA,TGTGCCAGCAGCTTGGCTCCAGGGTTTAGATCACCCCTCCACTTT,CASSLAPGFRSPLHF
TRBV6-5,TRBJ2-7,TRBD2,NA,TGTGCCGCGAGGACTAGTCATAGCTACGAGCAGTACTTC,CAARTSHSYEQYF
TRBV7-2,TRBJ1-2,TRBD1,few,TGTGCCAGCAGCTTGGATAGACAGGGGGCTTACGGCTACACCTTC,CASSLDRQGAYGYTF
TRBV7-2,TRBJ1-5,NA,NA,TGTGCCAGCAGCTACCCGGTGTTGGGGGCCCATAGAAATCAGCCCCAGCATTTT,CASSYPVLGAHRNQPQHF
TRBV7-8,TRBJ1-5,NA,NA,TGTGCCAGCAGTCTACGGGGGATCCAGCCCCAGCATTTT,CASSLRGIQPQHF
TRBV6-6,TRBJ2-1,TRBD1,NA,TGTGCCAGCAGCCGCTCGACAGGGAGTGGAGAGAATGAGCAGTTCTTC,CASSRSTGSGENEQFF
TRBV7-2,TRBJ2-2,TRBD2,NA,TGTGCCAGCAGCTTCCAGCGGGAGGCCAACACCGGGGAGCTGTTTTTT,CASSFQREANTGELFF
TRBV6-5,TRBJ2-1,NA,NA,TGTGCCAGCAGGTTGGAGATGGCCTACAATGAGCAGTTCTTC,CASRLEMAYNEQFF
TRBV6-6,TRBJ2-5,TRBD2,NA,TGTGCCAGCAGTCGACTAGCGGGAGGGCAGTGGAAAGAGACCCAGTACTTC,CASSRLAGGQWKETQYF
TRBV7-6,TRBJ1-4,NA,NA,TGTGCCAGCAGCCGACAGTTTGAAAAACTGTTTTTT,CASSRQFEKLFF
TRBV5-1,TRBJ2-5,NA,few,TGCGCCAGCAGCCCGATACGCGAAACCCAGTACTTC,CASSPIRETQYF
TRBV30,TRBJ1-1,NA,few,TGTGCCTGGATGGGGGACGGGGGAGAAGCTTTCTTT,CAWMGDGGEAFF
TRBV14,TRBJ2-3,NA,NA,TGTGCCAGCAGCCAAGAGGCATACGATACGCAGTATTTT,CASSQEAYDTQYF
TRBV19,TRBJ1-1,NA,few,TGTGCCAGTAGTATCTCTGCGACACCGAACACTGAAGCTTTCTTT,CASSISATPNTEAFF
TRBV9,TRBJ1-1,NA,few,TGTGCCAGCAGCGTAGGTCCTGACACTGAAGCTTTCTTT,CASSVGPDTEAFF
TRBV3-1/TRBV3-2,TRBJ1-6,NA,NA,TGTGCCAGCAGACTGGAGGGTAATTCACCCCTCCACTTT,CASRLEGNSPLHF
TRBV19,TRBJ1-4,NA,once,TGTGCCAGTAGACCCGGGCCTTCACGGGGTGAAAAACTGTTTTTT,CASRPGPSRGEKLFF
TRBV5-1,TRBJ2-7,NA,few,TGCGCCAGCAGCTTGGGGCCCTGGGGAGAGCGTAGCTCCTACGAGCAGTACTTC,CASSLGPWGERSSYEQYF
TRBV28,TRBJ1-1,NA,few,TGTGCCAGCAGCTATAAGTTTGAAGCTTTCTTT,CASSYKFEAFF
TRBV18,TRBJ2-3,TRBD2,NA,TGTGCCAGCTCACCACCTAGACTAGCGGGAGTCCCCACAGATACGCAGTATTTT,CASSPPRLAGVPTDTQYF
TRBV3-1/TRBV3-2,TRBJ2-3,TRBD2,NA,TGTGCCAGCAGCCAAGATACGGGACTAGCGGGAGTAACAGATACGCAGTATTTT,CASSQDTGLAGVTDTQYF
TRBV29-1,TRBJ2-1,NA,NA,TGCAGCGCCCTATATGACGGTAGCGGCAATGAGCAGTTCTTC,CSALYDGSGNEQFF
TRBV4-3,TRBJ2-3,NA,NA,TGCGCCAGCAGCCAAGGGCACTACAGGGCAGATACGCAGTATTTT,CASSQGHYRADTQYF
TRBV9,TRBJ1-4,NA,NA,TGTGCCAGCAGCGATACTGGAGGAACTAATGAAAAACTGTTTTTT,CASSDTGGTNEKLFF
TRBV6-4,TRBJ1-5,TRBD1,NA,TGTGCCAGCAGTTGGGACAGGGGTCAGCCCCAGCATTTT,CASSWDRGQPQHF
TRBV19,TRBJ1-4,NA,NA,TGTGCCAGTAGTAGTCAAGGACAGTGGGAACTGTTTTTT,CASSSQGQWELFF
TRBV25-1,TRBJ1-1,NA,NA,TGTGCCAGCAGTGACGGAATGTTAGGGGCAACTGAAGCTTTCTTT,CASSDGMLGATEAFF
TRBV11-2,TRBJ2-2,NA,NA,TGTGCCAGCAGCTTAGGGGTAGCGGTTACCGGGGAGCTGTTTTTT,CASSLGVAVTGELFF
TRBV7-3,TRBJ2-7,TRBD2,once,TGTGCCAGCAGCTTAAGTAGCGGGAGGGGAAGTGAGCAGTACTTC,CASSLSSGRGSEQYF
TRBV7-7,TRBJ2-1,TRBD2,NA,TGTGCCAGCAGCAGGGGACTAGCGGGAACCTACAATGAGCAGTTCTTC,CASSRGLAGTYNEQFF
TRBV5-4,TRBJ2-3,TRBD2,NA,TGTGCCAGCAGCTTGGCGGGGGGAGGGCCGTCAGATACGCAGTATTTT,CASSLAGGGPSDTQYF
TRBV19,TRBJ1-5,TRBD1,NA,TGTGCCAGTAGTGTACCAGGGGGGCGGCAGCCCCAGCATTTT,CASSVPGGRQPQHF
TRBV28,TRBJ2-7,NA,NA,TGTGCCAGCAGTTTAGGCGGTTTTTTCGAGCAGTACTTC,CASSLGGFFEQYF
TRBV28,TRBJ1-5,NA,NA,TGTGCCAGCAACACCCAACTCAGGGGACCCCAGCATTTT,CASNTQLRGPQHF
TRBV12-2,TRBJ2-3,NA,NA,TGTGCAAGTCGCTTCTTGGCGGGGGATACGCAGTATTTT,CASRFLAGDTQYF
TRBV7-2,TRBJ2-5,NA,once,TGTGCCAGCAGCTTGGGCCCAGAGACCCAGTACTTC,CASSLGPETQYF